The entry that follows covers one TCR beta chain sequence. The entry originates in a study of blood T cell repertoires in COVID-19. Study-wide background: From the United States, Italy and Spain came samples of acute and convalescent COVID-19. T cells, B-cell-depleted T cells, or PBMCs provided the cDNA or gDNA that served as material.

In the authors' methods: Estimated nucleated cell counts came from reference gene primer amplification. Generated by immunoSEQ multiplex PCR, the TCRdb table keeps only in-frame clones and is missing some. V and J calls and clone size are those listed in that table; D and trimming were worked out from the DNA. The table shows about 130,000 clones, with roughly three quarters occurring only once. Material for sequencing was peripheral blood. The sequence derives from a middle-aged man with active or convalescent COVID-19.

CDR3 DNA sequence: TGTGCCAGCAGCTTATTAGAGGAGCACTCTACAGATACGCAGTATTTT. Encoded protein: CASSLLEEHSTDTQYF. This chain joins TRBV11-2 and TRBJ2-3; D not resolved. CDR3 length: 16 residues. Germline lookup yields CDR1 SGHAT and CDR2 FQNNGV. V lost 2 bases to trimming and J lost 3 bases, with 15 bases between them.